Listed here are 15 T cell receptor beta chains from one sample, sequenced in a study of cytomegalovirus exposure and HLA in healthy donors (dated by TCRdb to about 2017). Library generation was performed with the immunoSEQ multiplex PCR assay. Drawn from immuneACCESS, this table holds only the in-frame rearrangements with V and J called that TCRdb kept. Clones are partly lost; checked studies trace under half to an unresolved V gene and leave the rest unexplained. The sample contains some 90,000 clones, 95% to 97% of them found a single time. The biggest ten clones account for 0.78% of the sample. Material for sequencing was PBMCs. The source of these receptors is a man between 18 and 29 years old in good health and CMV-seronegative.

V usage is TRBV9 and J usage is TRBJ2-5, with TRBD1 matching 11 bases. This CDR3 spans 18 amino acids. Per the germline V gene, CDR1 is SGDLS and CDR2 is YYNGEE. V dropped 4 bases and J dropped 4; count of bases not matched to a gene: 15. The CDR3: CASSPRLGTGGLIETQYF. The CDR3 DNA reads as TGTGCCAGCAGCCCACGGTTGGGGACAGGGGGATTGATAGAGACCCAGTACTTC.

The V call is TRBV30, the J call TRBJ1-5; D remains ambiguous. The ends were cut back, 1 base at V and 4 bases at J, with 5 bases in the middle. The CDR3 sequence is 12 residues long. Per germline, CDR1 GTSNPN and CDR2 SVGIG (reference sequence). The CDR3 DNA follows: TGTGCCTGGAGTGGGCCAAATCAGCCCCAGCATTTT. Translating it yields CAWSGPNQPQHF.

V and J are TRBV19 and TRBJ2-1, with 7 bases matching TRBD1. The CDR3 runs 12 residues. Germline assignment: CDR1 LNHDA and CDR2 SQIVND (reference sequence). The V gene end was trimmed by 4 bases and the J gene end by 10 bases; junction bases not matched to a gene: 4. CDR3 region: CASSKQGFEQFF. The CDR3 nucleotides are TGTGCCAGTAGTAAACAGGGGTTCGAGCAGTTCTTC.

This rearrangement joins TRBV19 to TRBJ2-7, with D perhaps TRBD2 (6 bases). This CDR3 region has 14 residues. The germline V gene encodes CDR1 LNHDA and CDR2 SQIVND (reference sequence). The ends were cut back, 3 bases at V and 6 bases at J, with 15 bases in the middle. Here the CDR3 reads CASSMGREPVEQYF. CDR3 in DNA: TGTGCCAGTAGTATGGGACGGGAGCCCGTCGAGCAGTACTTC.

The genes are TRBV29-1 and TRBJ1-4, with a tentative D call TRBD1 (5 bases). Trimming took off 4 bases at V and 6 bases at J, with 9 bases between the two ends. Germline V gene lookup returns CDR1 SQVTM and CDR2 ANQGSEA. The CDR3 is 12 amino acids. CDR3 sequence (DNA): TGCAGCGTTGCCGCGGGGGATGAAAAACTGTTTTTT. It yields the protein CSVAAGDEKLFF. The whole variable domain, remainder taken from reference TRBV29-1 and TRBJ1-4, is SAVISQKPSRDICQRGTSLTIQCQVDSQVTMMFWYRQQPGQSLTLIATANQGSEATYESGFVIDKFPISRPNLTFSTLTVSNMSPEDSSIYLCSVAAGDEKLFFGSGTQLSVL.

The genes are TRBV28 and TRBJ2-7; the match to TRBD2 covers 12 bases. Germline V CDR1 and CDR2: MDHEN, SYDVKM. There are 17 residues in the CDR3. The J segment lost 3 bases and the V segment lost 10 bases, leaving 16 bases of the junction unmatched. DNA of the CDR3: TGTGCCACCGGACCCCCCCTAGCGGGAGGGGAGAACTACGAGCAGTACTTC. Its protein product is CATGPPLAGGENYEQYF.

This chain connects TRBV19 to TRBJ1-2; 9 bases line up with TRBD1. This CDR3 spans 14 amino acids. The V gene end was trimmed by 4 bases and the J gene end by 9 bases; junction bases not matched to a gene: 9. Germline V gene sequence: CDR1 LNHDA, CDR2 SQIVND (reference sequence). CDR3 residues: CASSNLGQGLSYTF. CDR3 bases: TGTGCCAGTAGTAACTTGGGACAGGGTCTCAGCTACACCTTC.

This chain links TRBV6-6 with TRBJ2-5, with 7 positions matching TRBD1. The CDR3 covers 15 residues. The V gene's germline CDR1 is MNHNY and CDR2 SVGAGI (reference sequence). The ends lost 5 bases at V and 4 bases at J; junction bases unmatched: 10. The CDR3 sequence is CASSNPQQGLETQYF. The CDR3 nucleotides read TGTGCCAGCAGTAACCCTCAACAGGGGCTAGAGACCCAGTACTTC.

The chain uses TRBV19 and TRBJ1-5; the match to TRBD1 covers 10 bases. The CDR3 is made up of 13 amino acids. Germline loops: CDR1 LNHDA, CDR2 SQIVND (reference sequence). With 8 bases clipped from V and 4 bases from J, the junction kept 2 bases outside the gene matches. This chain's CDR3 is CASRDRGNQPQHF. The CDR3 DNA sequence: TGTGCCAGTCGGGACAGGGGTAATCAGCCCCAGCATTTT.

On this clone itself: One end of the junction is discordant with germline, which a read error may explain. This chain joins TRBV13 and TRBJ2-1, with 15 nucleotides matching TRBD2. Germline V CDR1 and CDR2: PRHDT, FYEKMQ (reference sequence). The CDR3 sequence is 18 residues long. CDR3: CASSLGLAGGPAYNEQFF. CDR3 sequence (DNA): TGTGCCAGCAGCCTAGGACTAGCGGGAGGGCCCGCCTACAATGAGCAGTTCTTC.

This sequence joins TRBV6-1 and TRBJ2-7; D not certain. V lost 2 bases and J lost 6, with 5 bases in between. The CDR3 length is 11 residues. The germline gives CDR1 MNHNS, CDR2 SASEGT. The CDR3 reads CASSEWGEQYV. CDR3 in DNA: TGTGCCAGCAGTGAATGGGGCGAGCAGTACGTC.

The chain recombines TRBV6-5 with TRBJ2-6; D not resolved. Looked up from germline, CDR1 is MNHEY and CDR2 is SVGAGI. V lost 2 bases, J lost 1 base, and 6 bases lay in between. This CDR3 is 15 amino acids long. DNA for the CDR3: TGTGCCAGCAGTTACCGCGGTTCTGGGGCCAACGTCCTGACTTTC. It encodes CASSYRGSGANVLTF.

The chain uses TRBV10-2 and TRBJ2-2; D possibly corresponds to TRBD2 (6 bases). Germline CDR1 reads WSHSY; CDR2 reads SAAADI. Trimming took 7 bases from V and 2 from J, leaving 14 bases between them. The CDR3 has 15 residues. Here the CDR3 DNA reads TGCGCCAGCATGCCGGGACTCGTTAACACCGGGGAGCTGTTTTTT. This gives the protein CASMPGLVNTGELFF.

The V and J genes are TRBV11-2 and TRBJ2-1; 7 positions agree with TRBD2. V lost 5 bases, J lost 8 bases, and 12 bases stayed unmatched. The length of the CDR3 is 15 residues. Germline V CDR1 and CDR2: SGHAT, FQNNGV. CDR3 in amino acids: CASSLKVPGGDEQFF. The DNA of the CDR3 is TGTGCCAGCAGCCTGAAAGTACCGGGGGGAGATGAGCAGTTCTTC.

DNA for the CDR3: TGTGCCATCAGTGATCGGACAGTGAAATTAAACACCATATATTTT. It codes for CAISDRTVKLNTIYF. The gene calls are TRBV10-3 and TRBJ1-3; TRBD1 might be the D (6 bases). The CDR3 is 15 amino acids. V lost 3 bases to trimming and J lost 6 bases, with 15 bases between them. Germline assignment: CDR1 ENHRY and CDR2 SYGVKD.